A single sample is the source of the 14 T cell receptor beta chains below, sequenced in a study of Ad26.COV2.S vaccination and SARS-CoV-2 variants. Clones were read by immunoSEQ multiplex PCR, and TCRdb kept only the in-frame ones, dropping some. The repertoire holds 350,000 to 450,000 clones, with 92% as singletons. Treatment denoted: some 19 received Ad26.COV2.S at low or high dose, single or two shots; several received placebo; per-sample allocation not given. Sampling happened 63 days after the first vaccine or placebo injection. Here the sequenced sample was peripheral blood, taken in a trial of Ad26.COV2.S vaccine versus placebo. The receptors stem from a person aged 18-60 years who received the Ad26.COV2.S COVID-19 vaccine or a placebo.

The CDR3 protein is CASSAKQALQETQYF. Written as DNA, the CDR3 is TGTGCCAGCAGCGCGAAACAGGCTCTACAAGAGACCCAGTACTTC. The V and J genes are TRBV7-9 and TRBJ2-5; D might be TRBD1 (5 bases). The germline V gene encodes CDR1 SEHNR and CDR2 FQNEAQ (reference sequence). V shed 5 bases and J shed 2 bases, with 15 bases lying between them. This CDR3 is 15 amino acids long.

CDR3 loop: CASSQKTGIGTDTQYF. For the CDR3, the DNA is TGTGCCAGCAGCCAAAAGACAGGGATTGGCACAGATACGCAGTATTTT. This rearrangement joins TRBV3-1 (or the pseudogene TRBV3-2) to TRBJ2-3; 7 bases map to TRBD1. The V gene end was trimmed by 2 bases and the J gene end by 1 base; junction bases not matched to a gene: 6. The CDR3 runs 16 residues. Per the germline V gene, CDR1 is LGHDT and CDR2 is YNNKEL (reference sequence).

The chain has TRBV27 and TRBJ2-5; possible D gene TRBD1, 5 bases. There are 15 residues in the CDR3. Germline V lookup: CDR1 MNHEY, CDR2 SMNVEV (reference sequence). Between the trimmed V and J ends, which lost 5 bases and 3 bases, there was a span of 16 bases. The CDR3 loop reads CASSPITPREETQYF. CDR3 nucleotide sequence: TGTGCCAGCAGTCCTATTACCCCCAGGGAAGAGACCCAGTACTTC.

This chain's CDR3 is CASNPSSYEQYF. The CDR3 DNA reads as TGTGCCAGCAATCCCAGCTCCTACGAGCAGTACTTC. The chain couples TRBV14 to TRBJ2-7; D unclear. The CDR3 has 12 residues. In germline, CDR1 is SGHDN, CDR2 FVKESK. V lost 7 bases and J 0 bases, leaving 7 bases between the germline ends.

In DNA form, the CDR3 reads TGTGCCAGCTCGCCGGGTTTCGAGGAGACCCAGTACTTC. It codes for CASSPGFEETQYF. This sequence joins TRBV9 and TRBJ2-5; D call uncertain. The CDR3 consists of 13 residues. Looked up from germline, CDR1 is SGDLS and CDR2 is YYNGEE. The germline V and J ends were trimmed by 7 bases and 5 bases, with 15 bases remaining between them. The complete variable domain, with remaining parts taken from reference TRBV9 and TRBJ2-5, reads DSGVTQTPKHLITATGQRVTLRCSPRSGDLSVYWYQQSLDQGLQFLIQYYNGEERAKGNILERFSAQQFPDLHSELNLSSLELGDSALYFCASSPGFEETQYFGPGTRLLVL.

The chain couples TRBV7-8 to TRBJ2-7; no firm D call. CDR1 and CDR2 from the germline V gene are SGHVS and FQNEAQ. Trimming stripped 2 bases from V and 4 bases from J, with 21 bases between. The CDR3 is 17 amino acids. CDR3 DNA: TGTGCCAGCAGCTTAAAGTCCGGTTTGGGCTGGGCTTACGAGCAGTACTTC. Amino acid sequence: CASSLKSGLGWAYEQYF.

The V call is TRBV7-9, the J call TRBJ2-3, with 7 bases that match TRBD1. CDR1 is SEHNR, CDR2 FQNEAQ, per germline (reference sequence). The ends lost 5 bases at V and 4 bases at J; junction bases unmatched: 6. The CDR3 runs 14 residues. CDR3: CASSQAGGSDTQYF. The CDR3 DNA is TGTGCCAGCAGCCAGGCAGGGGGTTCAGATACGCAGTATTTT.

V usage is TRBV5-1 and J usage is TRBJ2-4; either TRBD1 or TRBD2 may supply D (6 bases each). This CDR3 is 14 amino acids long. Germline loops: CDR1 SGHRS, CDR2 YFSETQ. The V and J ends lost 4 bases and 8 bases respectively, with 16 bases between them. The CDR3 reads CASSRRLEGDIQYF. CDR3 coding DNA: TGCGCCAGCAGCCGAAGACTAGAGGGGGACATTCAGTACTTC.

This chain links TRBV14 with TRBJ2-1; D uncertain. CDR1 SGHDN and CDR2 FVKESK come from the germline V gene. Trimming took 1 base from V and 7 from J, leaving 11 bases between them. This CDR3 is 14 amino acids long. The CDR3 DNA reads as TGTGCCAGCAGCCAAGTTCTGGGTTGGAATGAGCAGTTCTTC. This sequence encodes CASSQVLGWNEQFF.

The chain is built from TRBV28 and TRBJ1-1; 8 nucleotides align to TRBD1. V shed 6 bases and J 4 bases; nucleotides not matched to a gene: 7. The CDR3 totals 14 residues. The germline gives CDR1 MDHEN, CDR2 SYDVKM. The CDR3 DNA reads TGTGCCAGCAGCCCAAGACAGGGGTCCACTGAAGCTTTCTTT. This gives the protein CASSPRQGSTEAFF.

The chain combines TRBV3-1 (or the pseudogene TRBV3-2) with TRBJ1-1; no clear D. Trimming stripped 1 base from V and 1 base from J, with 4 bases between. Germline V lookup: CDR1 LGHDT, CDR2 YNNKEL (reference sequence). The CDR3 spans 13 residues. Written as DNA, the CDR3 is TGTGCCAGCAGCCAAGCAGCGAACACTGAAGCTTTCTTT. Its protein product is CASSQAANTEAFF.

The chain carries TRBV28 and TRBJ2-7; D uncertain. The CDR3 spans 16 residues. Germline V CDR1 and CDR2: MDHEN, SYDVKM. Trimming removed 7 bases at V and 2 bases at J, with 21 bases between. In nucleotides, the CDR3 is TGTGCCAGCATCCCAGGCGGCGGCCTGGGTCCCTACGAGCAGTACTTC. Translating gives CASIPGGGLGPYEQYF.

The chain has TRBV19 and TRBJ2-3; D assignment may be TRBD1 or TRBD2 (5 bases each). From germline, CDR1 is LNHDA and CDR2 SQIVND (reference sequence). V was cut by 5 bases and J by 5 bases, with 14 bases left in between. This CDR3 comprises 14 residues. The CDR3 DNA reads as TGTGCCAGTAGTCTCTTCGGTGGGGGAGATACGCAGTATTTT. It is translated as CASSLFGGGDTQYF.

The CDR3 here is CASSPGQGAFGYTF. The CDR3 DNA follows: TGTGCCAGTAGTCCCGGCCAGGGGGCTTTTGGCTACACCTTC. The rearrangement links TRBV19 to TRBJ1-2; TRBD1 aligns across 8 bases. The J segment lost 7 bases and the V segment lost 5 bases, leaving 9 bases of the junction unmatched. The germline V gene has CDR1 LNHDA and CDR2 SQIVND (reference sequence). This CDR3 is 14 amino acids long.